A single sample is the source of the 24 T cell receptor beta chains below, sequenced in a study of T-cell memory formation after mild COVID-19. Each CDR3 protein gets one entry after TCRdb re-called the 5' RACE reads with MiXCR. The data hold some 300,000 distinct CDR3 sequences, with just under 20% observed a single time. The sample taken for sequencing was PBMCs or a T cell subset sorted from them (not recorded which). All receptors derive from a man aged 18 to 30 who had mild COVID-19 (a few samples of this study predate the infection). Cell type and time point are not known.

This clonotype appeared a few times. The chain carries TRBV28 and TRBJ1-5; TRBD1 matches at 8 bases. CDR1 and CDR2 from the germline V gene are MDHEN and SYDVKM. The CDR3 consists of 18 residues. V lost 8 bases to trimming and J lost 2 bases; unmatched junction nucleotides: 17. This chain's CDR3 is CASGPGQGNPRGNQPQHF. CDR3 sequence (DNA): TGTGCCAGCGGACCCGGACAGGGAAACCCGAGGGGCAATCAGCCCCAGCATTTT.

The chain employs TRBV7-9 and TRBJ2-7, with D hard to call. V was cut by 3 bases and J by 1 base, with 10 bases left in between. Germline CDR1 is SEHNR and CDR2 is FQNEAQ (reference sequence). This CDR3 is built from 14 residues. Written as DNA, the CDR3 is TGTGCCAGCAGCTTTTTCGGGCGGTCCTACGAGCAGTACTTC. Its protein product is CASSFFGRSYEQYF. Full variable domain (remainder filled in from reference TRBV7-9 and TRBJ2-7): DTGVSQNPRHKITKRGQNVTFRCDPISEHNRLYWYRQTLGQGPEFLTYFQNEAQLEKSRLLSDRFSAERPKGSFSTLEIQRTEQGDSAMYLCASSFFGRSYEQYFGPGTRLTVT.

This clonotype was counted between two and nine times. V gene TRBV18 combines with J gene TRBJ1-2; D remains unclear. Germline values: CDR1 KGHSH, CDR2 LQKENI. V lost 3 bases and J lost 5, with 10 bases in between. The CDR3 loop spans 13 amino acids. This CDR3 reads CASSPDVRYGYTF. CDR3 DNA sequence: TGTGCCAGCTCACCCGATGTACGGTATGGCTACACCTTC.

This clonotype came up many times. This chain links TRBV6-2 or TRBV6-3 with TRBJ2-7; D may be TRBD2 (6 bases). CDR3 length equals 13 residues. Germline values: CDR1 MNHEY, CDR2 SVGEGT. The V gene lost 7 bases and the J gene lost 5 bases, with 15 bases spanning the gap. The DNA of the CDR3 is TGTGCCAGCATGTGGGCGGCGGGGAACGAGCAGTACTTC. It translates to CASMWAAGNEQYF.

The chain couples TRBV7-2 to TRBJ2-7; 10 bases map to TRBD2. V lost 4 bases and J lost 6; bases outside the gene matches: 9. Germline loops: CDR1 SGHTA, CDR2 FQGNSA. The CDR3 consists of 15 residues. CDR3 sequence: CASSSSGTSDFEQYV. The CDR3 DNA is TGTGCCAGCAGCTCTAGTGGGACTAGCGACTTCGAGCAGTACGTC.

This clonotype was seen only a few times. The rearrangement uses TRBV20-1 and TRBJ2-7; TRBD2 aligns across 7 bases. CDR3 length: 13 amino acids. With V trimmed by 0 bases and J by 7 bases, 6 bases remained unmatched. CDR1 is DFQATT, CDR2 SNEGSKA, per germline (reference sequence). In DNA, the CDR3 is TGCAGTGCTAGAGAGACTAGCTCTCGGGAGCAGTACTTC. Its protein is CSARETSSREQYF.

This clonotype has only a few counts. The CDR3 coding sequence is TGTGCCATCATGGAGGGGGCAAACACCATATATTTT. This translates into CAIMEGANTIYF. The genes are TRBV10-3 and TRBJ1-3; 7 nucleotides align to TRBD1. Germline CDR1 and CDR2: ENHRY and SYGVKD. V lost 7 bases to trimming and J lost 6 bases; unmatched junction nucleotides: 3. The CDR3 sequence is 12 residues long.

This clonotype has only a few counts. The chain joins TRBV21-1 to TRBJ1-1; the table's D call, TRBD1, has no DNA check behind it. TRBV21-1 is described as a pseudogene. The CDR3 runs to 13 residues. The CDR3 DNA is TGTGCCAGCAGTAAGGGACAGGACTATGAAGCTTTCTTT. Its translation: CASSKGQDYEAFF.

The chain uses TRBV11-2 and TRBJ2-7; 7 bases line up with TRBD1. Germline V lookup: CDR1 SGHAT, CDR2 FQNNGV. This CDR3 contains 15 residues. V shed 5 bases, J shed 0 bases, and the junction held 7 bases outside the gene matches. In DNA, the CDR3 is TGTGCCAGCAGCAAACTGGACAGGAGCTCCTACGAGCAGTACTTC. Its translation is CASSKLDRSSYEQYF.

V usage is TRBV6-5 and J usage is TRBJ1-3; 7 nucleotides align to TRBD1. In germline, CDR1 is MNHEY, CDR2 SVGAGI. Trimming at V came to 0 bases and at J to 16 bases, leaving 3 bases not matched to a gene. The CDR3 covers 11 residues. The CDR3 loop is CASSYSGQSYF. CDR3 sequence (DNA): TGTGCCAGCAGTTACTCGGGACAGAGTTATTTT.

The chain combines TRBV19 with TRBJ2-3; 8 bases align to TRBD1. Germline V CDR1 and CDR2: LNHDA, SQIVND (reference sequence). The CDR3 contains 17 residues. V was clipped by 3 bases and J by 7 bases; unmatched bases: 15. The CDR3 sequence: CASSIEPGQGNSHTQYF. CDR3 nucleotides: TGTGCCAGTAGTATCGAACCAGGACAGGGAAACTCTCATACGCAGTATTTT.

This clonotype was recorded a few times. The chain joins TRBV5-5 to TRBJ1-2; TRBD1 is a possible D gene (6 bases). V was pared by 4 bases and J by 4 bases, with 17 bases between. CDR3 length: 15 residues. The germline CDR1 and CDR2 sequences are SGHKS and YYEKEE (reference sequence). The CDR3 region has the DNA TGTGCCAGCAGCACCCCAGGGGATTTCCCCTATGGCTACACCTTC. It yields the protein CASSTPGDFPYGYTF.

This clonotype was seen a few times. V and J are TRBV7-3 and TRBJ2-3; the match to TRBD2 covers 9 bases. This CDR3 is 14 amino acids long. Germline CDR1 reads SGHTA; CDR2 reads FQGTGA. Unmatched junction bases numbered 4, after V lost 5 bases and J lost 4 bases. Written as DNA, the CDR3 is TGTGCCAGCAGCCGGACTAGCGAAGCAGATACGCAGTATTTT. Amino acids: CASSRTSEADTQYF.

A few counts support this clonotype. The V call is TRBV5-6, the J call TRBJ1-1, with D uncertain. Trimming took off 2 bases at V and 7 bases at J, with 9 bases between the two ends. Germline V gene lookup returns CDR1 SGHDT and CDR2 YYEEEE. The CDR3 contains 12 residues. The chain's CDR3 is CASSLQTIEAFF. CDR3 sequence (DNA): TGTGCCAGCAGCTTACAAACAATTGAAGCTTTCTTT.

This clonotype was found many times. The CDR3 here is CASRLNTGELFF. The CDR3 DNA follows: TGTGCCAGCAGATTGAACACCGGGGAGCTGTTTTTT. This chain joins TRBV12-3 or TRBV12-4 and TRBJ2-2; D gene ambiguous. Trimming cost V 6 bases and J 1 base, with 3 bases left between them. This CDR3 spans 12 amino acids.

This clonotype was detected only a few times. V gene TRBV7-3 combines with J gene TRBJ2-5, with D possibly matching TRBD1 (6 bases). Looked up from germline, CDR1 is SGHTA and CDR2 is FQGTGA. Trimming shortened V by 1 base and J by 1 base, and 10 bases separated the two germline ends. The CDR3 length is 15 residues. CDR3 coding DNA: TGTGCCAGCAGCTTAATGGGGGCCACCCAAGAGACCCAGTACTTC. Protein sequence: CASSLMGATQETQYF.

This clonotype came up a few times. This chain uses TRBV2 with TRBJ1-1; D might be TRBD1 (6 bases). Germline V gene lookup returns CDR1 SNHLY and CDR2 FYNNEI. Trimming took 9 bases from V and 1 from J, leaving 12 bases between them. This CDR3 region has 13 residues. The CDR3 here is CASSGDPNTEAFF. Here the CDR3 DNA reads TGTGCCAGTTCAGGGGACCCGAACACTGAAGCTTTCTTT.

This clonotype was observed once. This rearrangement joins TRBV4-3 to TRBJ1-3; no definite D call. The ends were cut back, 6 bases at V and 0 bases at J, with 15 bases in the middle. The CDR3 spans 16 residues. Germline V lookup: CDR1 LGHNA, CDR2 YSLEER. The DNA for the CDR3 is TGCGCCAGCAGGGCTATGTCTACCGACTCTGGAAACACCATATATTTT. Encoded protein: CASRAMSTDSGNTIYF.

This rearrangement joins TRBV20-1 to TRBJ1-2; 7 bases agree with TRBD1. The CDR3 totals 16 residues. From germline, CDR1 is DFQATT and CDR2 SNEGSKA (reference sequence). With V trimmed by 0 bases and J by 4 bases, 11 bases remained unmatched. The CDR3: CSARDITGERGYGYTF. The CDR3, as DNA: TGCAGTGCTAGAGATATCACAGGGGAGAGGGGCTATGGCTACACCTTC.

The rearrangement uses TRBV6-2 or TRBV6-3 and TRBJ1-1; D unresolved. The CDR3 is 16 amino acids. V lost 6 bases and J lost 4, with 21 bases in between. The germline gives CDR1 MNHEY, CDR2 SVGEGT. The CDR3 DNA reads TGTGCCAGCAGGGGCGGACTCATAAGGGATGGCACTGAAGCTTTCTTT. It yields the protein CASRGGLIRDGTEAFF.

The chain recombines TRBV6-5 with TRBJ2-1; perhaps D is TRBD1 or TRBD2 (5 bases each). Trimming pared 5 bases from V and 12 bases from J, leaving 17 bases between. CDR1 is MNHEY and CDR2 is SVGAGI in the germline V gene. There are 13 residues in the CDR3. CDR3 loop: CASSPVRGLTQFF. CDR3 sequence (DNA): TGTGCCAGCAGTCCCGTCCGGGGCTTAACGCAGTTCTTC.

This CDR3 is CASSLGGFGGYTF. CDR3 DNA sequence: TGCGCCAGCAGCCTTGGGGGGTTTGGTGGCTACACCTTC. The chain combines TRBV5-1 with TRBJ1-2; D perhaps matches TRBD1 (5 bases). Germline CDR1 SGHRS, CDR2 YFSETQ. This CDR3 is 13 amino acids long. Trimming took off 4 bases at V and 7 bases at J, with 14 bases between the two ends.

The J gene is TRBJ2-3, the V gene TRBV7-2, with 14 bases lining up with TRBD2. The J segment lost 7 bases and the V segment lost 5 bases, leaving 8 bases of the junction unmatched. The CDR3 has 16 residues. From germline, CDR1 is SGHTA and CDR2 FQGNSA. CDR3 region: CASSPVTSGGGNTQYF. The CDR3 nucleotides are TGTGCCAGCAGCCCTGTGACTAGCGGGGGGGGAAATACGCAGTATTTT.

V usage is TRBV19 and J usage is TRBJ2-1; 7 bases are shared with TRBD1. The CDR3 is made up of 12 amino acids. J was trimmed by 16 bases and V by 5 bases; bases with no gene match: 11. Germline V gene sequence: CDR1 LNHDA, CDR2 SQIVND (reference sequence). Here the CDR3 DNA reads TGTGCCAGTAGTCTAAACAGGGGCGCCGTCTTCTTC. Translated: CASSLNRGAVFF.